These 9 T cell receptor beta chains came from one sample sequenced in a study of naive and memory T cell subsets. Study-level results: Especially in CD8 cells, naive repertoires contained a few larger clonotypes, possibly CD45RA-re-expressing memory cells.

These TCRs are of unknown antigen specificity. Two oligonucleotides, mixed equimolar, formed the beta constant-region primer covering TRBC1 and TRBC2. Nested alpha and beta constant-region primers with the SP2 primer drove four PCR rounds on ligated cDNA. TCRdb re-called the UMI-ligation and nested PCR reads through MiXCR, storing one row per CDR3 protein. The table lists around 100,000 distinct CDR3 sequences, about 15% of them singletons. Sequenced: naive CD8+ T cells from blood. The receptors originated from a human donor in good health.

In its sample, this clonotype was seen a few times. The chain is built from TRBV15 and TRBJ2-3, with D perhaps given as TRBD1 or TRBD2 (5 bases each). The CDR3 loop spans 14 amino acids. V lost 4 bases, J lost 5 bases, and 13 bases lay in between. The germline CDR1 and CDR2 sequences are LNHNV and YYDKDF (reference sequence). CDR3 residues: CATSIGTSLDTQYF. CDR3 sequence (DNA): TGTGCCACCAGCATTGGGACCTCGCTAGATACGCAGTATTTT.

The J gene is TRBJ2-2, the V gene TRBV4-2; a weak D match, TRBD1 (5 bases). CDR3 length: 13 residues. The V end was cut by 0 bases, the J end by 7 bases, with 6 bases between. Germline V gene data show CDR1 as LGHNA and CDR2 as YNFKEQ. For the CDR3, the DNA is TGTGCCAGCAGCCAAGATCAGGGCGGGGAGCTGTTTTTT. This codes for CASSQDQGGELFF.

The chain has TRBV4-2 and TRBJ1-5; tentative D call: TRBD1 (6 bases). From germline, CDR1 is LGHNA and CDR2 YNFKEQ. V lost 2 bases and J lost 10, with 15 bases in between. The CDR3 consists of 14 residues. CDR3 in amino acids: CASSQSRGGGPQHF. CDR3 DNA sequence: TGTGCCAGCAGCCAATCCAGGGGAGGGGGACCCCAGCATTTT.

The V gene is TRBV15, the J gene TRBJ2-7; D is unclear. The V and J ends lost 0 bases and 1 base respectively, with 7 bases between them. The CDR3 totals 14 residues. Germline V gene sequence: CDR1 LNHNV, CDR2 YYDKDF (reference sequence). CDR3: CATSREGRSYEQYF. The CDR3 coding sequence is TGTGCCACCAGCAGAGAGGGCAGATCCTACGAGCAGTACTTC.

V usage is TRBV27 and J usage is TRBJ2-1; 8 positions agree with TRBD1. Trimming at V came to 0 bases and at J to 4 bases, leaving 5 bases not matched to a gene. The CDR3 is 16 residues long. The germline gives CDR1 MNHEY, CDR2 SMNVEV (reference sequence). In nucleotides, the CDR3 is TGTGCCAGCAGTTTATCTGACAGGGGAAGATACAATGAGCAGTTCTTC. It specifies CASSLSDRGRYNEQFF.

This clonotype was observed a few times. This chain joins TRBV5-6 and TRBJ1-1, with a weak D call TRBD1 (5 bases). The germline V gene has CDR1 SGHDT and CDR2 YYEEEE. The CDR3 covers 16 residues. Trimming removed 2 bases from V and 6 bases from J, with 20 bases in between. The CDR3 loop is CASSFGTPLMVAEAFF. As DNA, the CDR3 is TGTGCCAGCAGCTTCGGGACTCCCTTGATGGTCGCTGAAGCTTTCTTT.

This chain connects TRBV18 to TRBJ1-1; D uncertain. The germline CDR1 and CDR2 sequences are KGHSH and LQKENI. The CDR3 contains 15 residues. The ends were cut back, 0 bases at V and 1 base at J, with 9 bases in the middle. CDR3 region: CASSPPELPNTEAFF. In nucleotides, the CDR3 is TGTGCCAGCTCACCACCGGAACTGCCGAACACTGAAGCTTTCTTT.

The CDR3 is CASRGSDTQYF. The CDR3 nucleotides are TGTGCCAGCAGGGGATCAGATACGCAGTATTTT. This chain connects TRBV4-2 to TRBJ2-3; D is uncertain. The ends were cut back, 6 bases at V and 4 bases at J, with 5 bases in the middle. CDR3 length: 11 amino acids. Germline lookup yields CDR1 LGHNA and CDR2 YNFKEQ.

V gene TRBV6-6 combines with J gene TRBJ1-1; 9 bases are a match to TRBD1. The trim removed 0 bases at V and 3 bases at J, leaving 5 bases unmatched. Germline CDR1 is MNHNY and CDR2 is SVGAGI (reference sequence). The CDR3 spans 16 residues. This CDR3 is CASSYSGGDRDTEAFF. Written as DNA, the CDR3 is TGTGCCAGCAGTTACTCGGGCGGGGACAGGGACACTGAAGCTTTCTTT.